This TCR beta chain was retrieved from a study of blood T cell repertoires in COVID-19. On the study more broadly: Acute and convalescent COVID-19 samples came from the United States, Italy and Spain. Nucleic acid was either cDNA or gDNA, and it came from T cells, B-cell-depleted T cells, or PBMCs.

How the authors handled the data: By means of reference gene primer amplification, nucleated cell counts were estimated. TCRdb keeps only in-frame clones here, not all; method: immunoSEQ multiplex PCR. V, J and clone size were drawn from that table, and D and trimming were deduced from the DNA. The sample contains about 34,000 clones, less than 85% of which appear only once. Germline V CDR1 and CDR2: LGHDT, YNNKEL (reference sequence). This CDR3 contains 13 residues. Trimming took 6 bases from V and 6 from J, leaving 12 bases between them. This clonotype was obtained from a woman in her 70s with acute or convalescent COVID-19. The specimen was peripheral blood. This chain connects TRBV3-1 (or the pseudogene TRBV3-2) to TRBJ2-1; no clear D. The CDR3 protein is CASRPSNVNEQFF. The CDR3 DNA reads TGTGCCAGCAGACCATCTAACGTCAATGAGCAGTTCTTC.